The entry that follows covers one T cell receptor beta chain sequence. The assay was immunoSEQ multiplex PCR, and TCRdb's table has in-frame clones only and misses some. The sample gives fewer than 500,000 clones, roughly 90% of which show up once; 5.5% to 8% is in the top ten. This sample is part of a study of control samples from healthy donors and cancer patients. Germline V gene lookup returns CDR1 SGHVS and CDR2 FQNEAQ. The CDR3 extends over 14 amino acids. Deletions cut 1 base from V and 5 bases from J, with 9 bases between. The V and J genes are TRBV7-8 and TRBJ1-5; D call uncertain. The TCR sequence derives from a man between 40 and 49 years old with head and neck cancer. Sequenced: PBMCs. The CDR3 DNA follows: TGTGCCAGCAGCTTAGAGAGGCGTGATCAGCCCCAGCATTTT. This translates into CASSLERRDQPQHF.